Below are 15 T cell receptor beta chains sequenced from a single sample in a study of T cells in tumors after PD-1 blockade. Data came from immunoSEQ multiplex PCR; TCRdb stores just in-frame clones and leaves some out. This sample has around 50,000 clones; nearly 80% occur once, and the top ten carry 15% to 20%. This specimen consisted of PBMCs, obtained before anti-PD-1 treatment. These receptors were taken from a human donor with basal cell carcinoma.

The chain links TRBV2 to TRBJ2-1; no clear D. Per the germline V gene, CDR1 is SNHLY and CDR2 is FYNNEI. Trimming took 6 bases from V and 0 from J, leaving 12 bases between them. The CDR3 runs to 15 residues. CDR3 sequence reads: CASRADHSSYNEQFF. The CDR3 DNA reads TGTGCCAGCAGGGCAGACCATAGCTCCTACAATGAGCAGTTCTTC.

This chain uses TRBV28 with TRBJ2-7, with D tentatively TRBD2 (5 bases). The germline V gene has CDR1 MDHEN and CDR2 SYDVKM. The CDR3 runs to 11 residues. The ends were cut back, 10 bases at V and 4 bases at J, with 11 bases in the middle. This CDR3 reads CATRGLYEQYF. For the CDR3, the DNA is TGTGCCACCCGAGGGCTATACGAGCAGTACTTC. Variable domain in full (rest from reference TRBV28 and TRBJ2-7): DVKVTQSSRYLVKRTGEKVFLECVQDMDHENMFWYRQDPGLGLRLIYFSYDVKMKEKGDIPEGYSVSREKKERFSLILESASTNQTSMYLCATRGLYEQYFGPGTRLTVT.

The chain is built from TRBV29-1 and TRBJ2-3; D remains ambiguous. Germline V gives CDR1 SQVTM, CDR2 ANQGSEA. This CDR3 region has 13 residues. CDR3 sequence (DNA): TGCAGTTCCTTCGGGTTGAGCACAGATACGCAGTATTTT. This encodes CSSFGLSTDTQYF.

The gene calls are TRBV11-2 and TRBJ2-7, with 8 positions matching TRBD1. In germline, CDR1 is SGHAT, CDR2 FQNNGV. The CDR3 is 14 amino acids. Trimming removed 2 bases from V and 5 bases from J; junction bases left unmatched: 5. The CDR3 spells CASSLTAGGNEQYF. Written as DNA, the CDR3 is TGTGCCAGCAGCTTAACGGCAGGGGGCAACGAGCAGTACTTC.

The chain recombines TRBV5-1 with TRBJ2-3, with 11 bases fitting TRBD2. The germline CDR1 and CDR2 sequences are SGHRS and YFSETQ. V shed 5 bases, J shed 2 bases, and the junction held 13 bases outside the gene matches. The CDR3 spans 18 residues. In nucleotides, the CDR3 is TGCGCCAGCAGAGGCCCGGCTAGCGGGGGGATTATCACAGATACGCAGTATTTT. Amino acids: CASRGPASGGIITDTQYF.

The rearrangement joins TRBV9 to TRBJ2-3; 12 bases map to TRBD1. The junction had 5 bases not matched to a gene; V was cut back by 4 bases and J by 5 bases. CDR3 size: 15 residues. Germline V gene sequence: CDR1 SGDLS, CDR2 YYNGEE. This chain's CDR3 is CASSWGQGAGDTQYF. The CDR3 nucleotides read TGTGCCAGCAGCTGGGGACAGGGGGCGGGAGATACGCAGTATTTT.

The chain has TRBV7-9 and TRBJ2-7; D is ambiguous. Per the germline V gene, CDR1 is SEHNR and CDR2 is FQNEAQ (reference sequence). Trimming took off 8 bases at V and 3 bases at J, with 5 bases between the two ends. This CDR3 spans 10 amino acids. This CDR3 reads CASGSYEQYF. DNA of the CDR3: TGTGCCAGCGGCAGCTACGAGCAGTACTTC.

J is TRBJ2-7 and V is TRBV13; tentative D call: TRBD1 (6 bases). The CDR3 contains 14 residues. Deletions cut 0 bases from V and 6 bases from J, with 12 bases between. CDR1 is PRHDT, CDR2 FYEKMQ, per germline (reference sequence). The CDR3: CASSLGETGSEQYF. CDR3 nucleotide sequence: TGTGCCAGCAGCTTAGGTGAGACAGGCTCCGAGCAGTACTTC.

This clone turned up a few times. The rearrangement joins TRBV7-6 to TRBJ2-5; the match to TRBD2 covers 10 bases. The V and J ends lost 5 bases and 1 base, in that order; junction bases with no gene match: 4. Germline assignment: CDR1 SGHVS and CDR2 FNYEAQ. The CDR3 length is 15 residues. The CDR3 loop is CASSRRLAGQETQYF. The CDR3 bases are TGTGCCAGCAGCCGAAGACTAGCGGGCCAAGAGACCCAGTACTTC. The variable domain in full, completed from reference TRBV7-6 and TRBJ2-5, reads GAGVSQSPRYKVTKRGQDVALRCDPISGHVSLYWYRQALGQGPEFLTYFNYEAQQDKSGLPNDRFSAERPEGSISTLTIQRTEQRDSAMYRCASSRRLAGQETQYFGPGTRLLVL.

J is TRBJ1-2 and V is TRBV5-1, with 7 nucleotides matching TRBD1. This CDR3 has 14 amino acids. V lost 4 bases to trimming and J lost 6 bases; unmatched junction nucleotides: 9. The germline V gene encodes CDR1 SGHRS and CDR2 YFSETQ. The CDR3 nucleotides are TGCGCCAGCAGCCAAATACAGGGGTTGGATGGCTACACCTTC. Encoded protein: CASSQIQGLDGYTF. The whole variable domain, filled in from reference TRBV5-1 and TRBJ1-2, reads KAGVTQTPRYLIKTRGQQVTLSCSPISGHRSVSWYQQTPGQGLQFLFEYFSETQRNKGNFPGRFSGRQFSNSRSEMNVSTLELGDSALYLCASSQIQGLDGYTFGSGTRLTVV.

The J gene is TRBJ2-1, the V gene TRBV28, with 9 bases matching TRBD2. Germline values: CDR1 MDHEN, CDR2 SYDVKM. The V and J ends lost 6 bases and 0 bases, in that order; junction bases with no gene match: 9. The CDR3 spans 17 residues. The CDR3 sequence is CASSFTLAGISYNEQFF. The CDR3 DNA reads as TGTGCCAGCAGCTTTACGCTAGCGGGGATCTCCTACAATGAGCAGTTCTTC.

The V call is TRBV28, the J call TRBJ2-3, with 8 bases lining up with TRBD2. This CDR3 comprises 17 residues. With 5 bases clipped from V and 4 bases from J, the junction kept 14 bases outside the gene matches. From germline, CDR1 is MDHEN and CDR2 SYDVKM. CDR3 in amino acids: CASSPSYSGSGSDTQYF. In DNA, the CDR3 is TGTGCCAGCAGTCCTTCCTACAGCGGGAGTGGGTCAGATACGCAGTATTTT.

This clone has just a few counts. This chain uses TRBV6-5 with TRBJ2-7, with TRBD1 identical over 9 bases. The CDR3 contains 14 residues. The trim removed 5 bases at V and 4 bases at J, leaving 6 bases unmatched. CDR1 MNHEY and CDR2 SVGAGI come from the germline V gene. CDR3: CASSPDRGRYEQYF. The CDR3 DNA is TGTGCCAGCAGTCCCGACAGGGGGAGATACGAGCAGTACTTC.

The V and J genes are TRBV24-1 and TRBJ2-7; 9 nucleotides align to TRBD2. V shed 5 bases and J 5 bases; nucleotides not matched to a gene: 21. The germline V gene has CDR1 KGHDR and CDR2 SFDVKD. This CDR3 comprises 19 residues. CDR3 protein: CATSGGSPSGGPSSNEQYF. The CDR3, as DNA: TGTGCCACCAGTGGCGGGTCTCCGAGCGGGGGGCCCTCAAGTAACGAGCAGTACTTC.

The chain employs TRBV6-1 and TRBJ2-7; no definite D call. The germline V gene encodes CDR1 MNHNS and CDR2 SASEGT. The CDR3 consists of 14 residues. Trimming cost V 2 bases and J 1 base, with 9 bases left between them. The CDR3 protein is CASSERWPSYEQYF. CDR3 sequence (DNA): TGTGCCAGCAGTGAAAGGTGGCCTTCCTACGAGCAGTACTTC.